The clone carrying this TCR beta chain was found many times. Antigen specificity is unknown. The data stem from a study of T cell repertoires in cytomegalovirus infection. Study at large: Public signatures in TCR beta pointed to CMV infection and matching HLA type. Overall study findings and caveats: Dominating the ex vivo response were HLA-C-restricted CMV-specific TCR beta clonotypes. Accumulated public TCR beta family frequency recognized individuals carrying CMV together with the relevant HLA.

From the reads, TCRdb called clonotypes with MiXCR, one entry per CDR3 protein. The table records 560,000 or so distinct CDR3 sequences, about 15% of them present only once. Trimming pared 5 bases from V and 2 bases from J, leaving 17 bases between. CDR3 size: 16 residues. This receptor was obtained from a human donor in good health (CMV status not recorded). Some clones in this sample may be carry-over from other donors' samples. The specimen was CD8+ T cells from PBMCs. V is TRBV12-3 or TRBV12-4 and J is TRBJ2-3, with D possibly TRBD2 on 5 matching bases. The DNA for the CDR3 is TGTGCCAGCAGTCGAACCTGGAGGTCCGACACAGATACGCAGTATTTT. It encodes CASSRTWRSDTDTQYF.